This TCR beta chain was captured by sequencing in a study of cytomegalovirus exposure and HLA in healthy donors. Study-wide results and caveats: Specificity for CMV antigens was confirmed in vitro for three of the CMV-associated chains. While the bulk of TCR sequences proved rare, some public TCRs turned up in many donors. The study designated around 150 TCR beta chains cytomegalovirus-associated.

Regarding this clone: What it binds is not known.

Method: immunoSEQ multiplex PCR; TCRdb's copy keeps in-frame clones and lacks some. The data contain some 130,000 clones, 85% to 90% of them seen just once; the ten biggest clones take up less than 3%. Germline CDR1 is SNHLY and CDR2 is FYNNEI. The V segment lost 7 bases and the J segment 1 base; nucleotides outside the gene matches: 2. This CDR3 has 14 amino acids. The donors were members of the validation cohort comprising over 90 subjects, separate from the approximately 710-subject first cohort. This clonotype originated in a man between 18 and 35 years old in good health and CMV-seronegative. V gene TRBV2 combines with J gene TRBJ2-2; 8 positions match TRBD1. Sequenced input: PBMCs. The CDR3 DNA follows: TGTGCCAGCAACAGGGGGGTGAACACCGGGGAGCTGTTTTTT. This gives the protein CASNRGVNTGELFF. Full variable domain (outside the CDR3, taken from reference TRBV2 and TRBJ2-2): EPEVTQTPSHQVTQMGQEVILRCVPISNHLYFYWYRQILGQKVEFLVSFYNNEISEKSEIFDDQFSVERPDGSNFTLKIRSTKLEDSAMYFCASNRGVNTGELFFGEGSRLTVL.